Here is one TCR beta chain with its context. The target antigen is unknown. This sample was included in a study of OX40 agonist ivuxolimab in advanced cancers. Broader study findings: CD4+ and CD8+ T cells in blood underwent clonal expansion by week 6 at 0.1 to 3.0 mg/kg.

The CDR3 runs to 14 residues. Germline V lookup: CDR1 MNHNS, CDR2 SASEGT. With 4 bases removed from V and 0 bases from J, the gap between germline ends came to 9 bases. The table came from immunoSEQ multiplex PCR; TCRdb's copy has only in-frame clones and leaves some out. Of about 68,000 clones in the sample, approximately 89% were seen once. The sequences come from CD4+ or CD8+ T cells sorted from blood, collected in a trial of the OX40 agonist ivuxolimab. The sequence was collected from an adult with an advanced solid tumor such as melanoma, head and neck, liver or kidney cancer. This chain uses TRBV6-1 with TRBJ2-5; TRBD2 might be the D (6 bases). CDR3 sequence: CASSGGLHQETQYF. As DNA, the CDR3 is TGTGCCAGCAGTGGGGGACTGCACCAAGAGACCCAGTACTTC.